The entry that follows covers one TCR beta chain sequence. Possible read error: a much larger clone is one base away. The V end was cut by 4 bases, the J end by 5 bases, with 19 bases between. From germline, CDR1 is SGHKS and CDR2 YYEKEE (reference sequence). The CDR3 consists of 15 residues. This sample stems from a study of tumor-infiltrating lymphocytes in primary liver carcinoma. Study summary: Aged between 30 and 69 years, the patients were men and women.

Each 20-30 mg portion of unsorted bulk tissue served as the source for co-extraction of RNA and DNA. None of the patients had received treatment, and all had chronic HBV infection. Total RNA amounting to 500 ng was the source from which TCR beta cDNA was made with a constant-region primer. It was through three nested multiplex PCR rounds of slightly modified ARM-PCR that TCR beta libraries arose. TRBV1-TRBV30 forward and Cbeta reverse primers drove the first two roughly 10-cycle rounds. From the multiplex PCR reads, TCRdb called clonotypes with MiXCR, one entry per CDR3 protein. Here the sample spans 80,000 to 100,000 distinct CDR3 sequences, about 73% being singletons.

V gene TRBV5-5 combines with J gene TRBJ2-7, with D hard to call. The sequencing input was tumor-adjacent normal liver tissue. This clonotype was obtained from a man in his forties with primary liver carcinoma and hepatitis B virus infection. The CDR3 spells CASSPPPHGVHEQYF. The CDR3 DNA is TGTGCCAGCAGCCCCCCCCCGCATGGGGTCCACGAGCAGTACTTC.